This T cell receptor (beta chain) came from a study of blood T cells in healthy people across ages. The authors ran a second PCR of roughly 6 to 12 cycles using a sample-barcoded 5' primer and a J-beta primer mix. The authors tagged each cDNA molecule using a template-switch adaptor with 12 random nucleotides. TCRdb itself ran the 5' RACE reads through MiXCR, one entry per CDR3 protein. The top ten clones hold roughly 24% of a sample with 780,000 or so distinct CDR3 sequences, around three fifths of them seen once. The V end lost 2 bases, the J end lost 8 bases, and 10 bases lay between the germline ends. Germline loops: CDR1 DFQATT, CDR2 SNEGSKA (reference sequence). The CDR3 covers 12 residues. This clonotype was detected a few times.

Input material: blood. This clonotype originated in a man in his forties in good health. The chain has TRBV20-1 and TRBJ2-4; D is perhaps TRBD2 (6 bases). CDR3: CSARTGADIQYF. The CDR3 region has the DNA TGCAGTGCTAGAACGGGAGCGGACATTCAGTACTTC.